The 25 T cell receptor beta chains presented below share a single source sample, sequenced in a study of control samples from healthy donors and cancer patients. Clones were read by immunoSEQ multiplex PCR, and TCRdb kept only the in-frame ones, dropping some. The data hold 150,000 or so clones, with roughly 88% observed a single time. Sequenced sample: blood. These receptors came from a man between 18 and 35 years old in good health.

V gene TRBV2 combines with J gene TRBJ2-7; 8 nucleotides match TRBD1. Trimming took 7 bases from V and 2 from J; bases not matched to a gene: 10. The germline V gene encodes CDR1 SNHLY and CDR2 FYNNEI. CDR3 size: 15 residues. CDR3 nucleotides: TGTGCCAGCAATATCTACAGGGGGGAGACCTACGAGCAGTACTTC. It encodes CASNIYRGETYEQYF.

The gene calls are TRBV29-1 and TRBJ2-6; tentative D call: TRBD1 (8 bases). Trimming took off 4 bases at V and 0 bases at J, with 13 bases between the two ends. The length of the CDR3 is 16 residues. Germline V CDR1 and CDR2: SQVTM, ANQGSEA. This chain's CDR3 is CSVVDREGSGANVLTF. Here the CDR3 DNA reads TGCAGCGTTGTGGACAGGGAGGGCTCTGGGGCCAACGTCCTGACTTTC. The full variable domain, with the rest looked up from reference TRBV29-1 and TRBJ2-6, is SAVISQKPSRDICQRGTSLTIQCQVDSQVTMMFWYRQQPGQSLTLIATANQGSEATYESGFVIDKFPISRPNLTFSTLTVSNMSPEDSSIYLCSVVDREGSGANVLTFGAGSRLTVL.

As DNA, the CDR3 is TGTGCCAGCAGCCAGCCCGGACAGGGGGAAACCGGGGAGCTGTTTTTT. Encoded protein: CASSQPGQGETGELFF. The chain combines TRBV3-1 (or the pseudogene TRBV3-2) with TRBJ2-2; 10 bases match TRBD1. Germline trimming cut 3 bases from V and 5 bases from J; bases unmatched to any gene: 6. Germline V lookup: CDR1 LGHDT, CDR2 YNNKEL (reference sequence). This CDR3 spans 16 amino acids.

The V and J genes are TRBV29-1 and TRBJ2-5; D is uncertain. V dropped 0 bases and J dropped 2 bases, with 7 bases sitting between them. Looked up from germline, CDR1 is SQVTM and CDR2 is ANQGSEA. This CDR3 spans 13 amino acids. CDR3 nucleotides: TGCAGCGTTGAAGATCCACTTCAAGAGACCCAGTACTTC. Its protein is CSVEDPLQETQYF. Full variable domain (rest looked up from reference TRBV29-1 and TRBJ2-5): SAVISQKPSRDICQRGTSLTIQCQVDSQVTMMFWYRQQPGQSLTLIATANQGSEATYESGFVIDKFPISRPNLTFSTLTVSNMSPEDSSIYLCSVEDPLQETQYFGPGTRLLVL.

This sequence joins TRBV5-1 and TRBJ1-3; tentative D call: TRBD1 (6 bases). The CDR3 loop spans 14 amino acids. Germline lookup yields CDR1 SGHRS and CDR2 YFSETQ. Trimming took off 3 bases at V and 8 bases at J, with 15 bases between the two ends. The CDR3 nucleotides are TGCGCCAGCAGCTCCGGGGGGGCAGGAGACACCATATATTTT. It encodes CASSSGGAGDTIYF. The entire variable domain, with the rest obtained from reference TRBV5-1 and TRBJ1-3, is as follows: KAGVTQTPRYLIKTRGQQVTLSCSPISGHRSVSWYQQTPGQGLQFLFEYFSETQRNKGNFPGRFSGRQFSNSRSEMNVSTLELGDSALYLCASSSGGAGDTIYFGEGSWLTVV.

The chain carries TRBV11-2 and TRBJ2-2, with 9 bases that match TRBD2. The germline CDR1 and CDR2 sequences are SGHAT and FQNNGV. V was clipped by 7 bases and J by 1 base; unmatched bases: 7. CDR3 size: 16 residues. The CDR3 DNA reads TGTGCCAGCACCCTAGGCGGGGGGGTGAACACCGGGGAGCTGTTTTTT. Its translation: CASTLGGGVNTGELFF.

The chain is built from TRBV6-6 and TRBJ1-2; TRBD1 might be the D (6 bases). The germline CDR1 and CDR2 sequences are MNHNY and SVGAGI (reference sequence). V was clipped by 7 bases and J by 6 bases, with 21 bases between them. The CDR3 is 15 residues long. The CDR3 here is CASTLYLLGGNGYTF. CDR3 coding DNA: TGTGCCAGCACCTTATATTTGTTAGGGGGAAATGGCTACACCTTC.

V gene TRBV10-3 combines with J gene TRBJ2-7; 9 nucleotides agree with TRBD1. Germline V CDR1 and CDR2: ENHRY, SYGVKD. This CDR3 has 14 residues. After removal of 4 bases from V and 7 bases from J, the junction contained 8 bases not matched to a gene. This chain's CDR3 is CAISGGTGFREQYF. CDR3 sequence (DNA): TGTGCCATCAGTGGTGGGACAGGGTTTCGGGAGCAGTACTTC.

J is TRBJ1-1 and V is TRBV11-3; no reliable D call. V gave up 5 bases and J gave up 2 bases, with 9 bases separating them. CDR3 size: 13 residues. Germline CDR1 reads SGHNT; CDR2 reads YENEEA. The DNA for the CDR3 is TGTGCCAGCAGCCATTACAGTAACACTGAAGCTTTCTTT. Protein sequence: CASSHYSNTEAFF.

CDR3 sequence (DNA): TGTGCCAGCAGCATTCAGGGTAACACTGAAGCTTTCTTT. Its translation is CASSIQGNTEAFF. This sequence joins TRBV7-3 and TRBJ1-1, with D perhaps matching TRBD1 (5 bases). This CDR3 is built from 13 residues. Germline V gene lookup returns CDR1 SGHTA and CDR2 FQGTGA. Between the trimmed V and J ends, which lost 5 bases and 2 bases, there was a span of 9 bases.

The rearrangement links TRBV19 to TRBJ2-3, with 7 bases lining up with TRBD1. Germline assignment: CDR1 LNHDA and CDR2 SQIVND (reference sequence). This CDR3 is 14 amino acids long. The V segment lost 6 bases and the J segment 2 bases; nucleotides outside the gene matches: 5. CDR3 sequence reads: CASRRGPNTDTQYF. The CDR3 DNA reads as TGTGCCAGTAGAAGGGGGCCTAACACAGATACGCAGTATTTT. Drawing the rest from reference TRBV19 and TRBJ2-3, the complete variable domain is DGGITQSPKYLFRKEGQNVTLSCEQNLNHDAMYWYRQDPGQGLRLIYYSQIVNDFQKGDIAEGYSVSREKKESFPLTVTSAQKNPTAFYLCASRRGPNTDTQYFGPGTRLTVL.

The V and J genes are TRBV10-3 and TRBJ1-2, with D tentatively TRBD1 (5 bases). This CDR3 is built from 16 residues. CDR1 and CDR2 (germline): ENHRY, SYGVKD. V gave up 4 bases and J gave up 4 bases, with 19 bases separating them. DNA of the CDR3: TGTGCCATCAGTGCATTACAGGCGAAAGGTAGCTATGGCTACACCTTC. Its translation is CAISALQAKGSYGYTF.

V gene TRBV7-9 combines with J gene TRBJ2-1; D is perhaps TRBD1 (5 bases). CDR3 length equals 14 residues. The V end was cut by 3 bases, the J end by 8 bases, with 14 bases between. Germline V gene sequence: CDR1 SEHNR, CDR2 FQNEAQ (reference sequence). CDR3: CASSFWGRSDEQFF. The CDR3 nucleotides read TGTGCCAGCAGCTTTTGGGGCAGGTCCGATGAGCAGTTCTTC.

Here the CDR3 DNA reads TGTGCCAGCAGTTTAGGACAGGGCGGCAATTCACCCCTCCACTTT. As protein: CASSLGQGGNSPLHF. This chain joins TRBV28 and TRBJ1-6; 8 bases line up with TRBD1. The germline V gene encodes CDR1 MDHEN and CDR2 SYDVKM. Unmatched junction bases numbered 4, after V lost 2 bases and J lost 7 bases. The CDR3 runs to 15 residues.

The J gene is TRBJ2-3, the V gene TRBV2; a possible D gene is TRBD2 (6 bases). Germline CDR1 SNHLY, CDR2 FYNNEI. The CDR3 has 19 residues. Trimming left V 2 bases short and J 0 bases short, with 21 bases between. The CDR3 sequence is CASSERLAVELPSTDTQYF. CDR3 nucleotides: TGTGCCAGCAGTGAACGATTAGCGGTTGAATTGCCTAGCACAGATACGCAGTATTTT. The variable domain in full, completed from reference TRBV2 and TRBJ2-3, reads EPEVTQTPSHQVTQMGQEVILRCVPISNHLYFYWYRQILGQKVEFLVSFYNNEISEKSEIFDDQFSVERPDGSNFTLKIRSTKLEDSAMYFCASSERLAVELPSTDTQYFGPGTRLTVL.

The chain employs TRBV19 and TRBJ2-3; 12 nucleotides align to TRBD2. Germline V gene lookup returns CDR1 LNHDA and CDR2 SQIVND (reference sequence). J lost 4 bases, V lost 5 bases, and 10 bases had no gene match. The CDR3 consists of 17 residues. Written as DNA, the CDR3 is TGTGCCAGTAGTCACCCCCATCTAGCGGGGGGGCCAGATACGCAGTATTTT. Amino acid sequence: CASSHPHLAGGPDTQYF.

The chain carries TRBV20-1 and TRBJ2-3; D might be TRBD1 or TRBD2, each matching 5 bases. Germline CDR1 is DFQATT and CDR2 is SNEGSKA (reference sequence). V gave up 5 bases and J gave up 12 bases, with 6 bases separating them. The CDR3 contains 8 residues. The CDR3 spells CSARGQYF. Here the CDR3 DNA reads TGCAGTGCTCGGGGCCAGTATTTT.

The chain joins TRBV6-5 to TRBJ2-3, with D possibly matching TRBD2 (7 bases). The CDR3 has 16 residues. Trimming pared 0 bases from V and 4 bases from J, leaving 14 bases between. Germline V lookup: CDR1 MNHEY, CDR2 SVGAGI. The CDR3: CASSYSGGGPADTQYF. For the CDR3, the DNA is TGTGCCAGCAGTTACTCGGGGGGGGGCCCGGCAGATACGCAGTATTTT.

This chain joins TRBV30 and TRBJ2-7; possibly TRBD2 for D (5 bases). The CDR3 contains 13 residues. Germline V gene lookup returns CDR1 GTSNPN and CDR2 SVGIG (reference sequence). With 5 bases removed from V and 2 bases from J, the gap between germline ends came to 13 bases. CDR3 region: CAWEGVLTYEQYF. The CDR3 region has the DNA TGTGCCTGGGAGGGAGTTTTAACCTACGAGCAGTACTTC.

This rearrangement joins TRBV10-2 to TRBJ2-3, with D tentatively TRBD1 or TRBD2 (7 bases each). This CDR3 comprises 16 residues. Between the trimmed V and J ends, which lost 6 bases and 2 bases, there was a span of 18 bases. Germline values: CDR1 WSHSY, CDR2 SAAADI. CDR3 nucleotide sequence: TGCGCCAGCAGCACGACAGGGAGGGGACCCACAGATACGCAGTATTTT. Amino acids: CASSTTGRGPTDTQYF.

This clone showed up just a few times. The chain is built from TRBV18 and TRBJ1-5; D is unclear. Germline loops: CDR1 KGHSH, CDR2 LQKENI. With 3 bases removed from V and 2 bases from J, the gap between germline ends came to 8 bases. This CDR3 comprises 14 residues. Here the CDR3 DNA reads TGTGCCAGCTCACCGGCAATGGGCAATCAGCCCCAGCATTTT. This encodes CASSPAMGNQPQHF. Full variable domain (remainder filled in from reference TRBV18 and TRBJ1-5): NAGVMQNPRHLVRRRGQEARLRCSPMKGHSHVYWYRQLPEEGLKFMVYLQKENIIDESGMPKERFSAEFPKEGPSILRIQQVVRGDSAAYFCASSPAMGNQPQHFGDGTRLSIL.

This chain joins TRBV4-1 and TRBJ2-1; TRBD2 agrees at 15 bases. The CDR3 is made up of 19 amino acids. CDR1 and CDR2 from the germline V gene are MGHRA and YSYEKL. The junction had 8 bases not matched to a gene; V was cut back by 1 base and J by 4 bases. The CDR3 spells CASSQAWTSGGALYNEQFF. CDR3 DNA sequence: TGCGCCAGCAGCCAAGCATGGACTAGCGGGGGGGCCTTATACAATGAGCAGTTCTTC.

This chain uses TRBV6-4 with TRBJ2-1; possible D gene TRBD1, 6 bases. V was shortened by 4 bases and J by 0 bases, with 10 bases between the two germline ends. Germline V gene data show CDR1 as MRHNA and CDR2 as SNTAGT. The length of the CDR3 is 15 residues. CDR3 DNA sequence: TGTGCCAGCAGTGCAGGGGCGAGCTCCTACAATGAGCAGTTCTTC. Translation: CASSAGASSYNEQFF.

The chain joins TRBV6-1 to TRBJ2-7, with D hard to call. V lost 3 bases, J lost 1 base, and 1 base lay in between. Germline lookup yields CDR1 MNHNS and CDR2 SASEGT. The CDR3 has 11 residues. CDR3 residues: CASSESYEQYF. CDR3 nucleotide sequence: TGTGCCAGCAGTGAGTCCTACGAGCAGTACTTC.

CDR3: CVSFPEQYF. The DNA of the CDR3 is TGTGTCAGCTTCCCCGAGCAGTACTTC. V and J are TRBV24-1 and TRBJ2-7; D gene uncertain. Germline values: CDR1 KGHDR, CDR2 SFDVKD. This CDR3 spans 9 amino acids.